This entry lists 21 T cell receptor beta chains sequenced from one sample in a study of OX40 agonist ivuxolimab in advanced cancers. Assay: immunoSEQ multiplex PCR; the TCRdb copy retains only in-frame clones and omits some. The sample lists around 19,000 clones; approximately 83% were seen once. Material: CD4+ or CD8+ T cells sorted from blood, obtained in a trial of the OX40 agonist ivuxolimab. These receptors originate from an adult with an advanced solid tumor such as melanoma, head and neck, liver or kidney cancer.

The chain recombines TRBV29-1 with TRBJ1-1; D not resolved. The ends were cut back, 4 bases at V and 3 bases at J, with 9 bases in the middle. This CDR3 has 12 residues. Germline CDR1 reads SQVTM; CDR2 reads ANQGSEA. The CDR3 DNA reads as TGCAGCGTTGTGATTGGCGACACTGAAGCTTTCTTT. Protein product: CSVVIGDTEAFF.

The CDR3 loop reads CASSLGWGQDYEQYF. Written as DNA, the CDR3 is TGCGCCAGCAGCTTGGGCTGGGGCCAGGACTACGAGCAGTACTTC. The V gene is TRBV5-1, the J gene TRBJ2-7, with TRBD1 as a possible D gene (5 bases). The germline V gene encodes CDR1 SGHRS and CDR2 YFSETQ. This CDR3 spans 15 amino acids. The V end was cut by 0 bases, the J end by 3 bases, with 13 bases between.

The sample holds a few counts of this clone. The chain couples TRBV7-9 to TRBJ2-3; no firm D call. V was trimmed by 5 bases and J by 3 bases, leaving 6 bases between them. The CDR3 extends over 12 amino acids. Germline CDR1 and CDR2: SEHNR and FQNEAQ (reference sequence). In DNA, the CDR3 is TGTGCCAGCAGCCTCTTAACAGATACGCAGTATTTT. Protein product: CASSLLTDTQYF.

The gene calls are TRBV7-9 and TRBJ1-1, with a possible D match to TRBD1 (5 bases). The V end lost 5 bases, the J end lost 1 base, and 14 bases lay between the germline ends. The CDR3 is 15 amino acids. CDR1 and CDR2 (germline): SEHNR, FQNEAQ (reference sequence). The CDR3, as DNA: TGTGCCAGCAGCCCCCGGGACCTCGCGAACACTGAAGCTTTCTTT. As protein: CASSPRDLANTEAFF.

V usage is TRBV19 and J usage is TRBJ2-6, with 11 bases lining up with TRBD1. This CDR3 comprises 17 residues. Trimming removed 10 bases from V and 1 base from J; junction bases left unmatched: 9. Germline V lookup: CDR1 LNHDA, CDR2 SQIVND (reference sequence). The CDR3 reads CATGAGQGESGANVLTF. The CDR3 DNA reads as TGTGCCACCGGGGCGGGACAGGGGGAATCTGGGGCCAACGTCCTGACTTTC.

The gene calls are TRBV6-6 and TRBJ2-7, with 13 nucleotides matching TRBD2. V shed 6 bases, J shed 7 bases, and the junction held 9 bases outside the gene matches. CDR3 length: 15 amino acids. Germline V gene sequence: CDR1 MNHNY, CDR2 SVGAGI (reference sequence). The DNA for the CDR3 is TGTGCCAGCAGAGCAGGACTAGCGGGAGAGGGGGAGCAGTACTTC. It codes for CASRAGLAGEGEQYF.

This clone was observed once. This sequence joins TRBV12-5 and TRBJ2-2, with D unresolved. The ends were cut back, 4 bases at V and 0 bases at J, with 6 bases in the middle. Germline V CDR1 and CDR2: LGHNT, FRNRAP. CDR3 size: 14 residues. The CDR3 loop reads CASGSRPNTGELFF. CDR3 DNA: TGTGCTAGTGGTTCCCGACCGAACACCGGGGAGCTGTTTTTT. Variable domain in full (rest from reference TRBV12-5 and TRBJ2-2): DARVTQTPRHKVTEMGQEVTMRCQPILGHNTVFWYRQTMMQGLELLAYFRNRAPLDDSGMPKDRFSAEMPDATLATLKIQPSEPRDSAVYFCASGSRPNTGELFFGEGSRLTVL.

The V call is TRBV25-1, the J call TRBJ2-7; 8 bases are a match to TRBD1. Germline V gene sequence: CDR1 MGHDK, CDR2 SYGVNS. The CDR3 loop spans 16 amino acids. The trim removed 6 bases at V and 1 base at J, leaving 11 bases unmatched. This CDR3 is CASSLTAGTGSYEQYF. In DNA, the CDR3 is TGTGCCAGCAGCCTAACCGCCGGGACAGGATCCTACGAGCAGTACTTC.

The chain has TRBV28 and TRBJ1-1; TRBD1 is a possible D gene (5 bases). V shed 10 bases and J shed 1 base, with 19 bases lying between them. The germline V gene encodes CDR1 MDHEN and CDR2 SYDVKM. This CDR3 is 15 amino acids long. The CDR3 region is CATFPNDRTNTEAFF. For the CDR3, the DNA is TGTGCCACCTTTCCTAATGACAGAACGAACACTGAAGCTTTCTTT. The complete variable domain, with remaining parts taken from reference TRBV28 and TRBJ1-1, reads DVKVTQSSRYLVKRTGEKVFLECVQDMDHENMFWYRQDPGLGLRLIYFSYDVKMKEKGDIPEGYSVSREKKERFSLILESASTNQTSMYLCATFPNDRTNTEAFFGQGTRLTVV.

This chain links TRBV29-1 with TRBJ2-3; D may be TRBD1 or TRBD2 (5 bases each). This CDR3 is built from 14 residues. Germline CDR1 is SQVTM and CDR2 is ANQGSEA. Trimming took off 7 bases at V and 0 bases at J, with 14 bases between the two ends. The CDR3 protein is CSAAGTVSTDTQYF. The CDR3 nucleotides are TGCAGCGCTGCCGGGACGGTAAGCACAGATACGCAGTATTTT.

This chain connects TRBV7-2 to TRBJ2-3, with D maybe TRBD2 (5 bases). Germline assignment: CDR1 SGHTA and CDR2 FQGNSA. Trimming left V 5 bases short and J 0 bases short, with 12 bases between. The CDR3 totals 15 residues. CDR3 in amino acids: CASSPRRRSTDTQYF. The CDR3 coding sequence is TGTGCCAGCAGCCCCCGGAGGAGGAGCACAGATACGCAGTATTTT.

The genes are TRBV30 and TRBJ2-4; 7 positions agree with TRBD2. The V segment lost 5 bases and the J segment 7 bases; nucleotides outside the gene matches: 8. There are 13 residues in the CDR3. Germline loops: CDR1 GTSNPN, CDR2 SVGIG (reference sequence). The DNA of the CDR3 is TGTGCCTGGGCTACGTCCGGGAGGAACATTCAGTACTTC. As protein: CAWATSGRNIQYF.

The chain employs TRBV28 and TRBJ1-1, with D possibly TRBD1 on 5 matching bases. Germline V gene lookup returns CDR1 MDHEN and CDR2 SYDVKM. Trimming removed 5 bases from V and 0 bases from J, with 13 bases in between. The CDR3 covers 15 residues. The CDR3 nucleotides are TGTGCCAGCAGTCCCAATGGGGCCGTGAACACTGAAGCTTTCTTT. Translated, it gives CASSPNGAVNTEAFF.

This clone was found a few times. This sequence joins TRBV7-2 and TRBJ2-1; D gene ambiguous. The CDR3 is 15 amino acids. Trimming cost V 5 bases and J 0 bases, with 11 bases left between them. Germline V lookup: CDR1 SGHTA, CDR2 FQGNSA. The CDR3 sequence: CASSPRAFSYNEQFF. DNA for the CDR3: TGTGCCAGCAGCCCACGGGCGTTCTCCTACAATGAGCAGTTCTTC. Based on the CDR3 plus reference TRBV7-2 and TRBJ2-1, the full variable domain is GAGVSQSPSNKVTEKGKDVELRCDPISGHTALYWYRQSLGQGLEFLIYFQGNSAPDKSGLPSDRFSAERTGGSVSTLTIQRTQQEDSAVYLCASSPRAFSYNEQFFGPGTRLTVL.

The chain joins TRBV28 to TRBJ1-2; D might be TRBD1 (5 bases). V gave up 7 bases and J gave up 8 bases, with 17 bases separating them. Germline CDR1 is MDHEN and CDR2 is SYDVKM. This CDR3 is 13 amino acids long. The CDR3 sequence: CASIMSGAGGYTF. The CDR3 coding sequence is TGTGCCAGCATCATGAGCGGGGCTGGGGGCTACACCTTC.

V usage is TRBV7-2 and J usage is TRBJ1-6; a possible D gene is TRBD1 (6 bases). This CDR3 comprises 14 residues. Germline-derived CDR1 and CDR2 are SGHTA and FQGNSA. Trimming left V 7 bases short and J 7 bases short, with 14 bases between. The chain's CDR3 is CASKIQGENSPLHF. The CDR3 DNA reads TGTGCCAGCAAAATACAGGGCGAAAATTCACCCCTCCACTTT.

This chain joins TRBV7-8 and TRBJ1-2, with 8 bases aligning to TRBD1. In germline, CDR1 is SGHVS, CDR2 FQNEAQ. The CDR3 contains 15 residues. Trimming at V came to 5 bases and at J to 4 bases, leaving 9 bases not matched to a gene. DNA of the CDR3: TGTGCCAGCAGCACCGCGACAGGGGTCGGCTATGGCTACACCTTC. As protein: CASSTATGVGYGYTF.

This clone occurred a few times. The chain uses TRBV14 and TRBJ2-7, with D possibly being TRBD2 (5 bases). CDR1 is SGHDN, CDR2 FVKESK, per germline. CDR3 length: 13 residues. Trimming cost V 0 bases and J 6 bases, with 9 bases left between them. The chain's CDR3 is CASSQELVGEQYF. The CDR3 bases are TGTGCCAGCAGCCAAGAACTAGTCGGCGAGCAGTACTTC.

The chain recombines TRBV7-8 with TRBJ1-3, with 7 bases that match TRBD1. The V and J ends lost 1 base and 0 bases, in that order; junction bases with no gene match: 3. This CDR3 has 16 residues. Germline V gene sequence: CDR1 SGHVS, CDR2 FQNEAQ. The CDR3 spells CASSLGDRLSGNTIYF. The CDR3, as DNA: TGTGCCAGCAGCTTAGGGGACAGACTCTCTGGAAACACCATATATTTT.

This chain joins TRBV11-3 and TRBJ2-3; D unclear. V lost 1 base and J 5 bases, leaving 10 bases between the germline ends. There are 14 residues in the CDR3. CDR1 and CDR2 from the germline V gene are SGHNT and YENEEA. CDR3 in amino acids: CASSLVKSGDTQYF. In DNA, the CDR3 is TGTGCCAGCAGCTTAGTTAAATCGGGAGATACGCAGTATTTT. The full variable domain, in which reference TRBV11-3 and TRBJ2-3 provide the parts outside the CDR3, is EAGVVQSPRYKIIEKKQPVAFWCNPISGHNTLYWYLQNLGQGPELLIRYENEEAVDDSQLPKDRFSAERLKGVDSTLKIQPAELGDSAVYLCASSLVKSGDTQYFGPGTRLTVL.

DNA of the CDR3: TGCGCCAGCAGCCAAGATCTGCGGACAGGGGGCGGGCAGCCCCAGCATTTT. Protein sequence: CASSQDLRTGGGQPQHF. The V and J genes are TRBV4-3 and TRBJ1-5; 11 bases agree with TRBD1. The CDR3 runs 17 residues. Germline V gives CDR1 LGHNA, CDR2 YSLEER. The V gene end was trimmed by 0 bases and the J gene end by 7 bases; junction bases not matched to a gene: 8.